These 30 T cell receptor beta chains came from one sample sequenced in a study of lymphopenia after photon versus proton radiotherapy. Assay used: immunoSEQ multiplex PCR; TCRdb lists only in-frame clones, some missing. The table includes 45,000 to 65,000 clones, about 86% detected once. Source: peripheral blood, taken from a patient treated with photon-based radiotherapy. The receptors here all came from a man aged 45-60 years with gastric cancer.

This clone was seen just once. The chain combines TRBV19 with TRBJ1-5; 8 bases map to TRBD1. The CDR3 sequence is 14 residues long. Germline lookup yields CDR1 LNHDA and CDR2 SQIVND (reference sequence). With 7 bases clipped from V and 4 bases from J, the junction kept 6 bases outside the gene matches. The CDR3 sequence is CASKGQGANQPQHF. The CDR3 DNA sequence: TGTGCCAGTAAAGGGCAGGGGGCGAATCAGCCCCAGCATTTT.

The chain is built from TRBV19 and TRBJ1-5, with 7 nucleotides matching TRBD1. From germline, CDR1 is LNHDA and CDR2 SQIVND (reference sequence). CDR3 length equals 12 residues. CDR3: CVSARGPQPQHF. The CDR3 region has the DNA TGTGTCAGCGCAAGGGGGCCTCAGCCCCAGCATTTT.

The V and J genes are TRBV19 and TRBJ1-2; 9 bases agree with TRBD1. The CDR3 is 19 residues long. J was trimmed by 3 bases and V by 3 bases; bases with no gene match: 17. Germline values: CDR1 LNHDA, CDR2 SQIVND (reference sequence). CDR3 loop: CASSMEKSGIDRGDYGYTF. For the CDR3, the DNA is TGTGCCAGTAGTATGGAGAAAAGTGGGATCGACAGGGGGGACTATGGCTACACCTTC.

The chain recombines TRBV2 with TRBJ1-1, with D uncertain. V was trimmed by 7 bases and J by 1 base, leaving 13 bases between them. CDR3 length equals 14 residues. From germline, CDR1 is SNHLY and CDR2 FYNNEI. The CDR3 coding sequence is TGTGCCAGCACCCTTCGGTCCGGGAACACTGAAGCTTTCTTT. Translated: CASTLRSGNTEAFF.

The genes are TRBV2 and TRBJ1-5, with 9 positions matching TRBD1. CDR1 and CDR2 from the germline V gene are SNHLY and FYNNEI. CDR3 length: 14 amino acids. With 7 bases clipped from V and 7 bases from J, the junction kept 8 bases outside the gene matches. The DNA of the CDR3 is TGTGCCAGCAAGGAGACAGGGGGGAACCAGCCCCAGCATTTT. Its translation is CASKETGGNQPQHF.

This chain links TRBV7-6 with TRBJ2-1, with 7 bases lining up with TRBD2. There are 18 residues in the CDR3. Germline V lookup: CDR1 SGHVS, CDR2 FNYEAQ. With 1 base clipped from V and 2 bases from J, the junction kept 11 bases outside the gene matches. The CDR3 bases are TGTGCCAGCAGCTTAGAGGGAGGGTCTAGGGCTGCCTACAATGAGCAGTTCTTC. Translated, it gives CASSLEGGSRAAYNEQFF.

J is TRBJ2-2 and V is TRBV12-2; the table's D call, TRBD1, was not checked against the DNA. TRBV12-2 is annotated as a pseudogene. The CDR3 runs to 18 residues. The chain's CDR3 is CASRLAPGVSANTGELFF. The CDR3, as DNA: TGTGCAAGTCGCTTAGCGCCAGGGGTCTCCGCGAACACCGGGGAGCTGTTTTTT.

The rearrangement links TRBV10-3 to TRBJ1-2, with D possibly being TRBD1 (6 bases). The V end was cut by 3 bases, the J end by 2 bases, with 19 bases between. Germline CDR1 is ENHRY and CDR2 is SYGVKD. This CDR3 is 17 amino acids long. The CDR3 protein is CAISDHRPGAPNYGYTF. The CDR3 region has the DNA TGTGCCATCAGTGACCACCGCCCAGGGGCGCCCAACTATGGCTACACCTTC.

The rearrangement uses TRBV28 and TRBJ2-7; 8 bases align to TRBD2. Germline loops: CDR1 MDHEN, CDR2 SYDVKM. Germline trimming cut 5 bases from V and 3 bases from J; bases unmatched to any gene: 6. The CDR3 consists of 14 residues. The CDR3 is CASSGRAGVYEQYF. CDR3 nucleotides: TGTGCCAGCAGTGGAAGAGCGGGAGTCTACGAGCAGTACTTC.

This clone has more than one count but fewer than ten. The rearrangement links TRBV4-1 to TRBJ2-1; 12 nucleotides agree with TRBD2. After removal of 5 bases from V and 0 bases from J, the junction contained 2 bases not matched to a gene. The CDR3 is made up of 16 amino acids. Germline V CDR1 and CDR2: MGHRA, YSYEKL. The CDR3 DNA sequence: TGCGCCAGCAGCGAGACTAGCGGGAGCTCCTACAATGAGCAGTTCTTC. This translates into CASSETSGSSYNEQFF.

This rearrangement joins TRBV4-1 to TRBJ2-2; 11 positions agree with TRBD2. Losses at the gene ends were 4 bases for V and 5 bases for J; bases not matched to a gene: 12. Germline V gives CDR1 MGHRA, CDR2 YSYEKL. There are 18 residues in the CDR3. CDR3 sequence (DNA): TGCGCCAGCAGCCCGGGACTAGCGGCCCAGCTAGGGACCGGGGAGCTGTTTTTT. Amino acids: CASSPGLAAQLGTGELFF.

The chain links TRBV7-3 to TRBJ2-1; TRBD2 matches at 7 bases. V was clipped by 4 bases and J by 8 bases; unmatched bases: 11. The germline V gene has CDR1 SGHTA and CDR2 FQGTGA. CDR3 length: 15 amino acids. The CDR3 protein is CASSSSRSGIDEQFF. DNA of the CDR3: TGTGCCAGCAGCTCGTCGCGGAGCGGGATCGATGAGCAGTTCTTC.

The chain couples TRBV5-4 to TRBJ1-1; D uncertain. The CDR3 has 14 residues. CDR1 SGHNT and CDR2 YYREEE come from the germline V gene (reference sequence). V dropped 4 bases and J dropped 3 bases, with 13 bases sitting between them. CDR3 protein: CASSLPYGDTEAFF. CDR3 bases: TGTGCCAGCAGCCTCCCCTACGGAGACACTGAAGCTTTCTTT.

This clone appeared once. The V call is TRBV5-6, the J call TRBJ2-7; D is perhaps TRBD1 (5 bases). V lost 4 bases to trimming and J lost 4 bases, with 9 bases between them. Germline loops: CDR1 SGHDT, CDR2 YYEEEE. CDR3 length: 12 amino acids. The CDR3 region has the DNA TGTGCCAGCAGCGCCGACAGATACGAGCAGTACTTC. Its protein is CASSADRYEQYF.

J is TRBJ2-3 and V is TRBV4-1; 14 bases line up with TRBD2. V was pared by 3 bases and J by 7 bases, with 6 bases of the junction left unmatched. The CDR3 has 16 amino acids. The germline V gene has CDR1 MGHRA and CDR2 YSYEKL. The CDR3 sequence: CASSQPTSGRGNTQYF. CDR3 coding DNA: TGCGCCAGCAGCCAGCCGACTAGCGGGAGGGGGAATACGCAGTATTTT.

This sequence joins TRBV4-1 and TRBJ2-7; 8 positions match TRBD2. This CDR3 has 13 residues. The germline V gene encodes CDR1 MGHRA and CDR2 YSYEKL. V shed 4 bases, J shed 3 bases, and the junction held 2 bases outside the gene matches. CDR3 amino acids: CASSPLAGYEQYF. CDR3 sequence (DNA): TGCGCCAGCAGCCCTCTAGCGGGCTACGAGCAGTACTTC.

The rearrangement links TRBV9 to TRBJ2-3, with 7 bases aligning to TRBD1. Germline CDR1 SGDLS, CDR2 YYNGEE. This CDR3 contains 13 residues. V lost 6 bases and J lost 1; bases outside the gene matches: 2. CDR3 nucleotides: TGTGCCAGCAACACAGGGGGCACAGATACGCAGTATTTT. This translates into CASNTGGTDTQYF.

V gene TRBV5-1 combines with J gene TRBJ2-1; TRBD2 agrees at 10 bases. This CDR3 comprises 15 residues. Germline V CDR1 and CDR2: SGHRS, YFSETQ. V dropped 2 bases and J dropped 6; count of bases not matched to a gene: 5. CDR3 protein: CASSFLAGEGNEQFF. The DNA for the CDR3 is TGCGCCAGCAGCTTCCTAGCGGGAGAAGGCAATGAGCAGTTCTTC. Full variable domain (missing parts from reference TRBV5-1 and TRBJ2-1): KAGVTQTPRYLIKTRGQQVTLSCSPISGHRSVSWYQQTPGQGLQFLFEYFSETQRNKGNFPGRFSGRQFSNSRSEMNVSTLELGDSALYLCASSFLAGEGNEQFFGPGTRLTVL.

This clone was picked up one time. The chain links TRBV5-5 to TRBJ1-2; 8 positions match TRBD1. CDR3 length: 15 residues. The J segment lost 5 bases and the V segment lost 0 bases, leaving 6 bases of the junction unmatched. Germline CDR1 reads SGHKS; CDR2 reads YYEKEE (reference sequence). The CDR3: CASSLGDRTGYGYTF. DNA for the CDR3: TGTGCCAGCAGCTTGGGGGATCGGACAGGGTATGGCTACACCTTC.

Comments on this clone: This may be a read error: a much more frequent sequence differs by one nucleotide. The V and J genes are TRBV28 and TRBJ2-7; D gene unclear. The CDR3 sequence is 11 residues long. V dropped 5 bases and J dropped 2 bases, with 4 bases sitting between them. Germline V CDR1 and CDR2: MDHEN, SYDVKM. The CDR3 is CASSHTYEQYF. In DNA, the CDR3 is TGTGCCAGCAGTCATACCTACGAGCAGTACTTC.

Here the CDR3 DNA reads TGTGCCAGCAGTGACAGCGGGAGGGGATACAATGAGCAGTTCTTC. It codes for CASSDSGRGYNEQFF. The V call is TRBV2, the J call TRBJ2-1, with 10 nucleotides matching TRBD2. CDR1 is SNHLY, CDR2 FYNNEI, per germline. V lost 3 bases to trimming and J lost 4 bases; unmatched junction nucleotides: 3. The CDR3 covers 15 residues.

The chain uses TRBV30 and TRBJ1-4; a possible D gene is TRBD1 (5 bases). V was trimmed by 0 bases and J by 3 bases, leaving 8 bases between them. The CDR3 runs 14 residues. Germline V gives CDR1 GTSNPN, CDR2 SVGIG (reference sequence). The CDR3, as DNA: TGTGCCTGGAGTGTCCAGGGCTCTAATGAAAAACTGTTTTTT. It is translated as CAWSVQGSNEKLFF.

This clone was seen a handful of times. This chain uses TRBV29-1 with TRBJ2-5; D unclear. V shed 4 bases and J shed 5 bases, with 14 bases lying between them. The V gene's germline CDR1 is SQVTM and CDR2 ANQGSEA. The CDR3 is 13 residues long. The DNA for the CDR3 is TGCAGCGTTGCTTCCTCCCTTTGGGAGACCCAGTACTTC. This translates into CSVASSLWETQYF.

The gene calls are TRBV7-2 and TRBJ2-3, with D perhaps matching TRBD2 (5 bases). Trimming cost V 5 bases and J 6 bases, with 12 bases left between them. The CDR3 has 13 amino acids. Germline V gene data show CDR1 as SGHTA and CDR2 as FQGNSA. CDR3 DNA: TGTGCCAGCAGCCAGCGGCCTCGGGATACGCAGTATTTT. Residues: CASSQRPRDTQYF.

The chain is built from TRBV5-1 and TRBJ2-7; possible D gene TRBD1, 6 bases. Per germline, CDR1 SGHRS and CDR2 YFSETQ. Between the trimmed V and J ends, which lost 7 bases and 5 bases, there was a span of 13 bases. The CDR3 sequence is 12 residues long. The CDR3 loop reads CASRGQNHEQYF. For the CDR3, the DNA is TGCGCCAGCCGGGGACAAAACCACGAGCAGTACTTC.

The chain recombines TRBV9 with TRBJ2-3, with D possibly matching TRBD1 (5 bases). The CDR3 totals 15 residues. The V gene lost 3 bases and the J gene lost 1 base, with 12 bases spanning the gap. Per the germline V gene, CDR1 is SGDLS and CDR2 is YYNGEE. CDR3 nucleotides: TGTGCCAGCAGCGCGCAGGGATATCGCACAGATACGCAGTATTTT. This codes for CASSAQGYRTDTQYF. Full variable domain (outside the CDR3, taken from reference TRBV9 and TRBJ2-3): DSGVTQTPKHLITATGQRVTLRCSPRSGDLSVYWYQQSLDQGLQFLIQYYNGEERAKGNILERFSAQQFPDLHSELNLSSLELGDSALYFCASSAQGYRTDTQYFGPGTRLTVL.

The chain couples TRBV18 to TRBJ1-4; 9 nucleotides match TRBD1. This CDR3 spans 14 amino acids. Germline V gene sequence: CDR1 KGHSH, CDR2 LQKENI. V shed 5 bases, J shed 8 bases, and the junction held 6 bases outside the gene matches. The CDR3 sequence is CASSGGQGKEKLFF. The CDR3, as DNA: TGTGCCAGCTCAGGAGGACAGGGGAAGGAAAAACTGTTTTTT.

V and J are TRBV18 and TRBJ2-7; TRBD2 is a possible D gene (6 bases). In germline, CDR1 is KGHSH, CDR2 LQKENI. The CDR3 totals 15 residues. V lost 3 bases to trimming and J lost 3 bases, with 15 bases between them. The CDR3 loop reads CASSPIRGNLYEQYF. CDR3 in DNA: TGTGCCAGCTCACCCATTCGGGGGAATCTCTACGAGCAGTACTTC.

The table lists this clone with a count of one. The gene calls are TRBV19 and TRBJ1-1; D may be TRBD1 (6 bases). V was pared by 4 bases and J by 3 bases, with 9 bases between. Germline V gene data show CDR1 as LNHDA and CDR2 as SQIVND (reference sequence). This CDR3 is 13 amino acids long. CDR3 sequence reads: CASSTDSYTEAFF. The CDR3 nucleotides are TGTGCCAGTAGTACGGACAGCTACACTGAAGCTTTCTTT.

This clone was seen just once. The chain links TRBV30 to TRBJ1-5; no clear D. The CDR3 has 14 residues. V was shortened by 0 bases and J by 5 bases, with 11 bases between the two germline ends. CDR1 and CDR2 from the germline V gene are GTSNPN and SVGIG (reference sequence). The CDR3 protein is CAWSVPGSYQPQHF. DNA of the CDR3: TGTGCCTGGAGTGTACCCGGCAGTTATCAGCCCCAGCATTTT.